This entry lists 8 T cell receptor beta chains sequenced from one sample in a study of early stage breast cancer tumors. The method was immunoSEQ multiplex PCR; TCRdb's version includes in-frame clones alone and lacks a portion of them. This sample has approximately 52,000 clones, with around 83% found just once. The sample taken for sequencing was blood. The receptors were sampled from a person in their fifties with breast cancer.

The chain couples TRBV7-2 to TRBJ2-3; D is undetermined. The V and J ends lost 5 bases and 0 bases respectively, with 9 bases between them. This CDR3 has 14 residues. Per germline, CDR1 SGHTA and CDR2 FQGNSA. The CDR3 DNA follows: TGTGCCAGCAGCCCAACCACTAGCACAGATACGCAGTATTTT. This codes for CASSPTTSTDTQYF.

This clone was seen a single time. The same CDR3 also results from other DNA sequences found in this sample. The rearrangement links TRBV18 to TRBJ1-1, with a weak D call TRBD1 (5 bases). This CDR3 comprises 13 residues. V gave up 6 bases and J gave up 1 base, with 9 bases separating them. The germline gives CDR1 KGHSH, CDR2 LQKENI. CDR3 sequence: CASSPTGNTEAFF. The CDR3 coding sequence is TGTGCCAGCTCCCCAACAGGGAACACTGAAGCTTTCTTT.

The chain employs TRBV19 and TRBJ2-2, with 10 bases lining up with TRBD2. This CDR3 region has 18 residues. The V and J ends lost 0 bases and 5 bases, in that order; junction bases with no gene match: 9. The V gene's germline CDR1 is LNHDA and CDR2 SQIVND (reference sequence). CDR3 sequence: CASSIEVPTSGWTGELFF. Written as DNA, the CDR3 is TGTGCCAGTAGTATAGAAGTTCCGACTAGCGGGTGGACCGGGGAGCTGTTTTTT.

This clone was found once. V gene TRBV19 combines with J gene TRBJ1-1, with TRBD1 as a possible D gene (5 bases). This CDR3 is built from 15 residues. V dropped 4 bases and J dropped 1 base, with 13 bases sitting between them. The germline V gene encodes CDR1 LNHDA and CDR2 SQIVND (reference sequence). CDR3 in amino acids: CASSTLWGGNTEAFF. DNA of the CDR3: TGTGCCAGTAGTACGCTTTGGGGGGGGAACACTGAAGCTTTCTTT. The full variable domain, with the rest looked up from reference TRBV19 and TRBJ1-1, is DGGITQSPKYLFRKEGQNVTLSCEQNLNHDAMYWYRQDPGQGLRLIYYSQIVNDFQKGDIAEGYSVSREKKESFPLTVTSAQKNPTAFYLCASSTLWGGNTEAFFGQGTRLTVV.

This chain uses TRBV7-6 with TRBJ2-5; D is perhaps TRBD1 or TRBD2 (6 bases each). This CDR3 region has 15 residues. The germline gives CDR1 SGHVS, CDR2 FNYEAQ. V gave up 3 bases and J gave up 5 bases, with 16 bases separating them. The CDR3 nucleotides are TGTGCCAGCAGCTTGTTTCCAGGGGAGGCGGAGACCCAGTACTTC. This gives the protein CASSLFPGEAETQYF.

This CDR3 is CASRGTSGRYEQYF. The DNA for the CDR3 is TGTGCCAGCAGGGGGACTAGCGGGAGATACGAGCAGTACTTC. The genes are TRBV6-5 and TRBJ2-7; 14 bases agree with TRBD2. The germline gives CDR1 MNHEY, CDR2 SVGAGI. CDR3 size: 14 residues. V lost 6 bases, J lost 4 bases, and 2 bases stayed unmatched.

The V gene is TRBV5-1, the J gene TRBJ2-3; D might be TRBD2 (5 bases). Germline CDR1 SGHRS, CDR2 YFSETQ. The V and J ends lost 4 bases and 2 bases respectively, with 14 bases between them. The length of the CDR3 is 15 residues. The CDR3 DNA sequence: TGCGCCAGCAGCCCCTTCCGGGGAGACACAGATACGCAGTATTTT. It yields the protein CASSPFRGDTDTQYF.

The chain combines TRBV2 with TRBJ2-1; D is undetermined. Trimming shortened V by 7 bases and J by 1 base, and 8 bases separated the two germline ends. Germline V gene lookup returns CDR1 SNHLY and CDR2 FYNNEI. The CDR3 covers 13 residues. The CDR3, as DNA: TGTGCCAGCATCACGGATTCCTACAATGAGCAGTTCTTC. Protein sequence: CASITDSYNEQFF.